The next 5 T cell receptor beta chains were all read from a single sample in a study of blood T cell repertoires in COVID-19. Method: immunoSEQ multiplex PCR; TCRdb's copy keeps in-frame clones and lacks some. The sample yields 150,000 or so clones, approximately 80% seen once. Sequenced sample: PBMCs or T cells enriched from blood (not recorded which). The receptors shown here come from a man between 65 and 85 years old who had been exposed to COVID-19.

This clone appeared a few times. The V call is TRBV30, the J call TRBJ2-1; 9 positions agree with TRBD1. Germline V CDR1 and CDR2: GTSNPN, SVGIG (reference sequence). Trimming took 1 base from V and 5 from J; bases not matched to a gene: 9. This CDR3 spans 16 amino acids. DNA for the CDR3: TGTGCCTGGAGTGCCCTGGACAGGGGCCTTGACAATGAGCAGTTCTTC. It specifies CAWSALDRGLDNEQFF.

The chain is built from TRBV5-1 and TRBJ1-6; maybe TRBD1 (5 bases). Germline CDR1 and CDR2: SGHRS and YFSETQ. The CDR3 totals 15 residues. The V gene lost 4 bases and the J gene lost 10 bases, with 18 bases spanning the gap. CDR3 region: CASSENSGGASPLHF. The CDR3 DNA sequence: TGCGCCAGCAGCGAGAACAGCGGAGGGGCCTCACCCCTCCACTTT.

This chain joins TRBV9 and TRBJ2-1; 11 nucleotides line up with TRBD2. The CDR3 totals 17 residues. Germline values: CDR1 SGDLS, CDR2 YYNGEE. V shed 4 bases, J shed 6 bases, and the junction held 12 bases outside the gene matches. CDR3 sequence reads: CASSPVSIAGGLNEQFF. The CDR3 coding sequence is TGTGCCAGCAGCCCCGTGTCTATAGCGGGAGGGCTCAATGAGCAGTTCTTC.

The chain recombines TRBV19 with TRBJ1-1; 7 bases are shared with TRBD1. CDR1 and CDR2 (germline): LNHDA, SQIVND (reference sequence). V lost 5 bases and J lost 1; bases outside the gene matches: 4. The CDR3 is 14 residues long. In DNA, the CDR3 is TGTGCCAGTAGTTCCCGGGACAGGAACACTGAAGCTTTCTTT. Its protein product is CASSSRDRNTEAFF.

The chain uses TRBV10-3 and TRBJ1-2; D remains unclear. Germline V CDR1 and CDR2: ENHRY, SYGVKD. The CDR3 spans 13 residues. V shed 3 bases and J shed 8 bases, with 13 bases lying between them. CDR3 bases: TGTGCCATCAGTGAACCTTCCACAGAAGGCTACACCTTC. It encodes CAISEPSTEGYTF.